The 32 T cell receptor beta chains below all came from one sample that was sequenced in a study of vaccination and CD4 T cells after COVID-19. At the Johns Hopkins FTIC core, DNA taken from cultured CD4+ T cells was sequenced by way of the Oncomine TCR Beta short-read assay. Each CDR3 protein gets one entry after TCRdb re-called the PCR reads with MiXCR. The sample includes under 9,500 distinct CDR3 sequences, 50% to 60% of them seen just once. Their recognized antigens are unknown. Treatment in this sample: approximately 9-day PBMC culture with coronavirus spike peptide pools or control peptides (ViraFEST assay). The sequencing sample was made of CD4+ T cells from blood, cultured in vitro. The receptors stem from a human donor who had recovered from COVID-19.

The rearrangement links TRBV30 to TRBJ2-7; D is unclear. CDR3 length equals 12 residues. The V end lost 1 base, the J end lost 3 bases, and 7 bases lay between the germline ends. Looked up from germline, CDR1 is GTSNPN and CDR2 is SVGIG (reference sequence). The CDR3 reads CAWSAQVYEQYF. The CDR3 DNA sequence: TGTGCCTGGAGTGCGCAAGTCTACGAGCAGTACTTC.

The V and J genes are TRBV18 and TRBJ1-5; D gene ambiguous. V shed 3 bases and J shed 3 bases, with 12 bases lying between them. CDR1 is KGHSH and CDR2 is LQKENI in the germline V gene. This CDR3 comprises 15 residues. The CDR3 DNA is TGTGCCAGCTCACCGGGGATGACGGTCAATCAGCCCCAGCATTTT. This gives the protein CASSPGMTVNQPQHF.

The V call is TRBV20-1, the J call TRBJ2-3, with 9 bases that match TRBD2. With 6 bases clipped from V and 4 bases from J, the junction kept 11 bases outside the gene matches. From germline, CDR1 is DFQATT and CDR2 SNEGSKA (reference sequence). The CDR3 has 15 residues. Here the CDR3 DNA reads TGCAGTGCCCCGACCGGGACTAGCTTATCAGATACGCAGTATTTT. Translation: CSAPTGTSLSDTQYF.

V gene TRBV10-3 combines with J gene TRBJ2-7; no definite D call. The CDR3 has 11 amino acids. The germline V and J ends were trimmed by 4 bases and 7 bases, with 8 bases remaining between them. Germline lookup yields CDR1 ENHRY and CDR2 SYGVKD. The chain's CDR3 is CAISGLGEQYF. The DNA for the CDR3 is TGTGCCATCAGTGGGCTGGGTGAGCAGTACTTC.

The chain employs TRBV7-6 and TRBJ1-2; D gene unclear. CDR3 size: 14 residues. CDR1 SGHVS and CDR2 FNYEAQ come from the germline V gene. Trimming cost V 1 base and J 7 bases, with 13 bases left between them. The CDR3 DNA follows: TGTGCCAGCAGCTTAGATGGGAGGGCGGGTGGCTACACCTTC. Its protein product is CASSLDGRAGGYTF.

This clonotype has a handful of counts. The chain is built from TRBV6-2 or TRBV6-3 and TRBJ1-2; D is undetermined. Between the trimmed V and J ends, which lost 4 bases and 8 bases, there was a span of 11 bases. The CDR3 is 12 amino acids. CDR1 is MNHEY and CDR2 is SVGEGT in the germline V gene. DNA of the CDR3: TGTGCCAGCAGTTCTCCGGTCGGCGGCTACACCTTC. Encoded protein: CASSSPVGGYTF.

The V and J genes are TRBV25-1 and TRBJ2-4; D is unclear. Germline V gives CDR1 MGHDK, CDR2 SYGVNS. Trimming left V 4 bases short and J 0 bases short, with 10 bases between. There are 15 residues in the CDR3. CDR3 loop: CASSGVDIAKNIQYF. CDR3 DNA: TGTGCCAGCAGTGGGGTAGACATAGCCAAAAACATTCAGTACTTC.

This sequence joins TRBV24-1 and TRBJ2-7, with 7 bases identical to TRBD1. V dropped 4 bases and J dropped 5; count of bases not matched to a gene: 10. This CDR3 has 15 amino acids. The V gene's germline CDR1 is KGHDR and CDR2 SFDVKD. CDR3 bases: TGTGCCACCAGTGACTCAGACAGGGCGTTCAACGAGCAGTACTTC. Translation gives CATSDSDRAFNEQYF.

The J gene is TRBJ2-1, the V gene TRBV6-5; a possible D gene is TRBD1 (6 bases). Germline-derived CDR1 and CDR2 are MNHEY and SVGAGI. CDR3 length: 15 amino acids. V was trimmed by 0 bases and J by 6 bases, leaving 12 bases between them. The CDR3 DNA follows: TGTGCCAGCAGTTACTCGATTGCCAGGGGCAATGAGCAGTTCTTC. Residues: CASSYSIARGNEQFF.

This clonotype was picked up a small number of times. The chain uses TRBV12-3 or TRBV12-4 and TRBJ1-1; D perhaps matches TRBD1 (6 bases). CDR3 length equals 14 residues. The V end lost 2 bases, the J end lost 4 bases, and 11 bases lay between the germline ends. The CDR3 nucleotides are TGTGCCAGCAGTTTAACGGGGGCCGGCACTGAAGCTTTCTTT. It translates to CASSLTGAGTEAFF.

The rearrangement links TRBV10-3 to TRBJ2-3; D remains ambiguous. Germline CDR1 reads ENHRY; CDR2 reads SYGVKD. V lost 5 bases to trimming and J lost 3 bases, with 12 bases between them. The CDR3 is 14 residues long. The CDR3 DNA reads TGTGCCATCAGTAGCCAAACAGAGACAGATACGCAGTATTTT. It yields the protein CAISSQTETDTQYF.

This clonotype was seen only once. V usage is TRBV19 and J usage is TRBJ1-3; no definite D call. Deletions cut 8 bases from V and 0 bases from J, with 20 bases between. The CDR3 totals 17 residues. CDR1 LNHDA and CDR2 SQIVND come from the germline V gene (reference sequence). CDR3 loop: CASRSLSGSSSGNTIYF. The CDR3 bases are TGTGCCAGTCGATCACTCAGCGGGTCGAGCTCTGGAAACACCATATATTTT.

As concerns this clonotype: Germline and junction disagree at one end, which may indicate a read error. This chain connects TRBV7-2 to TRBJ2-7, with D uncertain. The CDR3 sequence is 12 residues long. Germline assignment: CDR1 SGHTA and CDR2 FQGNSA. CDR3 in amino acids: CASTLNRNEQYF. The CDR3 DNA follows: TGTGCCAGCACCTTAAATCGCAACGAGCAGTACTTC.

The chain has TRBV6-2 or TRBV6-3 and TRBJ2-6; no clear D gene. CDR1 and CDR2 from the germline V gene are MNHEY and SVGEGT. The CDR3 runs to 16 residues. The germline V and J ends were trimmed by 6 bases and 2 bases, with 14 bases remaining between them. The CDR3: CASSRPSRTGANVLTF. The CDR3 DNA reads TGTGCCAGCAGCCGACCTTCCAGGACTGGGGCCAACGTCCTGACTTTC.

This rearrangement joins TRBV7-6 to TRBJ1-3, with no clear D. V shed 4 bases and J shed 4 bases, with 11 bases lying between them. Germline lookup yields CDR1 SGHVS and CDR2 FNYEAQ. The length of the CDR3 is 14 residues. For the CDR3, the DNA is TGTGCCAGCAGCTCTCGTGGCGGCGGAAACACCATATATTTT. It encodes CASSSRGGGNTIYF.

The chain recombines TRBV18 with TRBJ2-5, with 9 bases that match TRBD2. Trimming removed 2 bases from V and 3 bases from J; junction bases left unmatched: 10. Germline V gives CDR1 KGHSH, CDR2 LQKENI. The CDR3 spans 17 residues. The CDR3 coding sequence is TGTGCCAGCTCACCATTTGCGGGAGGGCCCTTGGAAGAGACCCAGTACTTC. Its translation: CASSPFAGGPLEETQYF. Full variable domain (missing parts from reference TRBV18 and TRBJ2-5): NAGVMQNPRHLVRRRGQEARLRCSPMKGHSHVYWYRQLPEEGLKFMVYLQKENIIDESGMPKERFSAEFPKEGPSILRIQQVVRGDSAAYFCASSPFAGGPLEETQYFGPGTRLLVL.

The rearrangement uses TRBV20-1 and TRBJ2-2; no clear D gene. V was trimmed by 1 base and J by 7 bases, leaving 7 bases between them. Germline CDR1 and CDR2: DFQATT and SNEGSKA (reference sequence). CDR3 length equals 12 residues. The CDR3 bases are TGCAGTGCTAGAGGGCCGGGCGGGGAGCTGTTTTTT. The encoded protein is CSARGPGGELFF.

CDR3 in DNA: TGTGCCAGCAGTTACTCTTCGGCACTCTATAGCAATCAGCCCCAGCATTTT. Translation: CASSYSSALYSNQPQHF. V usage is TRBV6-2 or TRBV6-3 and J usage is TRBJ1-5; no clear D. V shed 0 bases and J shed 0 bases, with 12 bases lying between them. The CDR3 consists of 17 residues. Germline CDR1 MNHEY, CDR2 SVGEGT.

This clonotype is a singleton in its sample. V and J are TRBV6-1 and TRBJ2-6; 7 bases are a match to TRBD1. The CDR3 extends over 15 amino acids. V gave up 11 bases and J gave up 0 bases; unmatched junction bases: 7. From germline, CDR1 is MNHNS and CDR2 SASEGT. The CDR3 DNA follows: TGTGCCGGCTCGGACAGGCTCTCTGGGGCCAACGTCCTGACTTTC. As protein: CAGSDRLSGANVLTF.

The CDR3 nucleotides read TGTGCCAGCGGGGTAGTAGGTGAGCAGTTCTTC. Its translation is CASGVVGEQFF. The rearrangement uses TRBV15 and TRBJ2-1, with D perhaps TRBD2 (6 bases). The CDR3 contains 11 residues. Deletions cut 10 bases from V and 9 bases from J, with 13 bases between. Germline V gives CDR1 LNHNV, CDR2 YYDKDF (reference sequence).

The sample holds a few counts of this clonotype. The chain employs TRBV9 and TRBJ1-5; the D gene is possibly TRBD1 (5 bases). Trimming took 2 bases from V and 4 from J, leaving 10 bases between them. Germline lookup yields CDR1 SGDLS and CDR2 YYNGEE. This CDR3 has 14 amino acids. This CDR3 reads CASSVGGKNQPQHF. In nucleotides, the CDR3 is TGTGCCAGCAGCGTCGGGGGGAAAAATCAGCCCCAGCATTTT.

CDR3 DNA: TGTGCCAGCAGTTTAAAGGGCCCCGGGGAGCTGTTTTTT. This codes for CASSLKGPGELFF. The chain combines TRBV12-3 or TRBV12-4 with TRBJ2-2; D not resolved. V was cut by 2 bases and J by 6 bases, with 7 bases left in between. This CDR3 is built from 13 residues.

V is TRBV20-1 and J is TRBJ2-7; TRBD1 aligns across 7 bases. This CDR3 is 14 amino acids long. Losses at the gene ends were 6 bases for V and 2 bases for J; bases not matched to a gene: 10. CDR1 and CDR2 from the germline V gene are DFQATT and SNEGSKA (reference sequence). For the CDR3, the DNA is TGCAGTGCCCTCACTACAGGGGAACCCTACGAGCAGTACTTC. Amino acids: CSALTTGEPYEQYF.

This chain joins TRBV6-2 or TRBV6-3 and TRBJ1-1; the D is unclear. CDR3 length: 14 residues. Deletions cut 1 base from V and 2 bases from J, with 8 bases between. Germline CDR1 and CDR2: MNHEY and SVGEGT. The CDR3 sequence is CASSYYGSNTEAFF. The CDR3, as DNA: TGTGCCAGCAGTTACTACGGGAGCAACACTGAAGCTTTCTTT.

In nucleotides, the CDR3 is TGTGCCAGCAGGCGAGGACCCTCGGGGCTTAATCAGCCCCAGCATTTT. Encoded protein: CASRRGPSGLNQPQHF. V is TRBV12-3 or TRBV12-4 and J is TRBJ1-5; tentatively, D is TRBD1 (5 bases). With 6 bases removed from V and 4 bases from J, the gap between germline ends came to 19 bases. The CDR3 is 16 residues long.

The chain uses TRBV19 and TRBJ1-5; D is possibly TRBD1 (6 bases). Per the germline V gene, CDR1 is LNHDA and CDR2 is SQIVND (reference sequence). This CDR3 region has 13 residues. V lost 7 bases to trimming and J lost 3 bases, with 10 bases between them. CDR3 amino acids: CASTDSLNQPQHF. CDR3 in DNA: TGTGCCAGTACGGACAGCCTCAATCAGCCCCAGCATTTT.

This clonotype is judged medium-sized. The chain carries TRBV6-5 and TRBJ2-2; 8 positions match TRBD2. The CDR3 contains 18 residues. Germline-derived CDR1 and CDR2 are MNHEY and SVGAGI. V dropped 0 bases and J dropped 5; count of bases not matched to a gene: 11. This CDR3 is CASSYSRGSGSVTGELFF. The CDR3 nucleotides read TGTGCCAGCAGTTACTCGAGAGGAAGCGGGAGCGTGACCGGGGAGCTGTTTTTT.

The chain joins TRBV5-1 to TRBJ2-2; the match to TRBD1 covers 11 bases. The CDR3 is 18 residues long. Germline-derived CDR1 and CDR2 are SGHRS and YFSETQ. Unmatched junction bases numbered 13, after V lost 4 bases and J lost 5 bases. The chain's CDR3 is CASSTRTGGAGWTGELFF. CDR3 DNA: TGCGCCAGCAGCACCCGGACAGGGGGCGCGGGGTGGACCGGGGAGCTGTTTTTT.

This clonotype was observed a single time. This sequence joins TRBV30 and TRBJ1-5; D is uncertain. The V gene's germline CDR1 is GTSNPN and CDR2 SVGIG (reference sequence). This CDR3 spans 13 amino acids. The V gene lost 0 bases and the J gene lost 5 bases, with 8 bases spanning the gap. The CDR3 DNA reads as TGTGCCTGGAGTGTACTCGCGTATCAGCCCCAGCATTTT. Its protein is CAWSVLAYQPQHF.

The chain joins TRBV20-1 to TRBJ2-7; 9 nucleotides match TRBD1. Germline V gives CDR1 DFQATT, CDR2 SNEGSKA (reference sequence). The V segment lost 5 bases and the J segment 2 bases; nucleotides outside the gene matches: 7. The CDR3 is made up of 14 amino acids. The DNA for the CDR3 is TGCAGTGCTCGGGACAGGGTGGGGACCTACGAGCAGTACTTC. It yields the protein CSARDRVGTYEQYF.

This chain joins TRBV6-1 and TRBJ2-5, with D possibly TRBD1 on 5 matching bases. The CDR3 extends over 15 amino acids. Per the germline V gene, CDR1 is MNHNS and CDR2 is SASEGT. V lost 6 bases to trimming and J lost 0 bases, with 14 bases between them. The CDR3 coding sequence is TGTGCCAGCAGCCTCAGGTGGGGCAACCAAGAGACCCAGTACTTC. Its translation is CASSLRWGNQETQYF.

The chain joins TRBV28 to TRBJ2-6; 9 positions match TRBD2. Germline CDR1 MDHEN, CDR2 SYDVKM. The CDR3 contains 18 residues. V lost 1 base to trimming and J lost 1 base; unmatched junction nucleotides: 5. Here the CDR3 DNA reads TGTGCCAGCAGTTTATCCGGTAGCGGGAGTTCTGGGGCCAACGTCCTGACTTTC. Protein product: CASSLSGSGSSGANVLTF. Complete variable domain (other parts from reference TRBV28 and TRBJ2-6): DVKVTQSSRYLVKRTGEKVFLECVQDMDHENMFWYRQDPGLGLRLIYFSYDVKMKEKGDIPEGYSVSREKKERFSLILESASTNQTSMYLCASSLSGSGSSGANVLTFGAGSRLTVL.